This T cell receptor beta chain was recorded in a study of T cell responses to AZD1222 COVID-19 vaccine. The V and J ends lost 1 base and 4 bases respectively, with 15 bases between them. In germline, CDR1 is MNHNY, CDR2 SVGAGI (reference sequence). The CDR3 runs 16 residues. Repertoires were generated with immunoSEQ multiplex PCR, while TCRdb's copy carries only in-frame clones and drops some. The sample holds around 150,000 clones, approximately 89% seen once. This clone was counted a single time. The chain links TRBV6-6 to TRBJ2-3; tentatively, D is TRBD2 (7 bases). The clonotype was recovered from an adult in good health. This specimen consisted of peripheral blood, obtained on day 0 of MenACWY control vaccination. DNA for the CDR3: TGTGCCAGCAGTTACTGGGGGGGGCGCGGTGCAGATACGCAGTATTTT. Translated, it gives CASSYWGGRGADTQYF.